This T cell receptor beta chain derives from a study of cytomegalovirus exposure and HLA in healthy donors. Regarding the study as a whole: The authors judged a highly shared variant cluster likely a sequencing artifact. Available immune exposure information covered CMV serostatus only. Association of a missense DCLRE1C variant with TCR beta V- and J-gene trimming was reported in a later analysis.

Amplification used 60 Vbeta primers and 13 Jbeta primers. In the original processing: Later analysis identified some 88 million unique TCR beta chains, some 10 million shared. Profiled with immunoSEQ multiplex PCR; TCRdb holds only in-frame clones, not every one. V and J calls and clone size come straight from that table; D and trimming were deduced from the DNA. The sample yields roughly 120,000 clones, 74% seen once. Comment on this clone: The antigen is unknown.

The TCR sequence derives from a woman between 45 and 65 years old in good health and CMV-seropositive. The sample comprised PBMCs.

The CDR3 nucleotides read TGTGCCAGCAGGGAACTACGAGACAGGGTCTCGGATGGCTACACCTTC. It translates to CASRELRDRVSDGYTF. V is TRBV7-9 and J is TRBJ1-2; 7 bases map to TRBD1. V was clipped by 6 bases and J by 6 bases; unmatched bases: 16. The CDR3 runs to 16 residues. The germline CDR1 and CDR2 sequences are SEHNR and FQNEAQ (reference sequence). The full variable domain, rest sourced from reference TRBV7-9 and TRBJ1-2, is DTGVSQNPRHKITKRGQNVTFRCDPISEHNRLYWYRQTLGQGPEFLTYFQNEAQLEKSRLLSDRFSAERPKGSFSTLEIQRTEQGDSAMYLCASRELRDRVSDGYTFGSGTRLTVV.